The 10 T cell receptor beta chains listed next were all sequenced from one sample in a study of CD8+ T cells in alopecia areata. cDNA reverse transcribed from extracted RNA served as the sequencing template. Only in-frame clones appear in the TCRdb table, and some are missing; sequencing was by immunoSEQ multiplex PCR. The sample lists some 180,000 clones, 51% occurring once. Treatment of the sample: oral pan-JAK inhibitor, 5-10 mg twice daily. Sequencing was performed on CD8+ T cells sorted from blood, taken around week 52, from a patient treated with tofacitinib. The receptors originated from a human donor with alopecia areata.

This clone was detected only a few times. The chain has TRBV30 and TRBJ2-7; no clear D gene. Deletions cut 0 bases from V and 6 bases from J, with 6 bases between. This CDR3 is built from 11 residues. Germline CDR1 reads GTSNPN; CDR2 reads SVGIG (reference sequence). CDR3 nucleotide sequence: TGTGCCTGGAGTGTAGGGATCGAGCAGTACTTC. Its protein product is CAWSVGIEQYF.

The V and J genes are TRBV18 and TRBJ2-1; D call uncertain. The V end lost 4 bases, the J end lost 7 bases, and 5 bases lay between the germline ends. The CDR3 extends over 11 amino acids. The germline V gene has CDR1 KGHSH and CDR2 LQKENI. The CDR3 here is CASSLSNEQFF. Here the CDR3 DNA reads TGTGCCAGCTCACTCTCGAATGAGCAGTTCTTC.

The chain joins TRBV2 to TRBJ1-1, with 7 bases aligning to TRBD1. This CDR3 region has 16 residues. The germline V gene encodes CDR1 SNHLY and CDR2 FYNNEI. The junction had 10 bases not matched to a gene; V was cut back by 5 bases and J by 1 base. The CDR3: CASSSNRGFGNTEAFF. The CDR3 coding sequence is TGTGCCAGCAGTTCCAACAGGGGATTCGGGAACACTGAAGCTTTCTTT.

The table lists this clone with a few counts. Other nucleotide sequences from this sample produce the same CDR3. This rearrangement joins TRBV7-2 to TRBJ1-2, with 9 bases lining up with TRBD1. The V segment lost 3 bases and the J segment 5 bases; nucleotides outside the gene matches: 1. CDR3 length: 13 amino acids. CDR1 is SGHTA and CDR2 is FQGNSA in the germline V gene. Here the CDR3 reads CASSLGQGYGYTF. For the CDR3, the DNA is TGTGCCAGCAGCTTGGGACAGGGTTATGGCTACACCTTC.

This sequence joins TRBV7-2 and TRBJ2-7; TRBD2 is a possible D gene (6 bases). Trimming cost V 5 bases and J 4 bases, with 15 bases left between them. Germline V lookup: CDR1 SGHTA, CDR2 FQGNSA. The CDR3 length is 14 residues. The CDR3 sequence is CASSPRGKIYEQYF. DNA of the CDR3: TGTGCCAGCAGCCCACGCGGGAAGATTTACGAGCAGTACTTC.

Only a few counts were recorded for this clone. The rearrangement joins TRBV30 to TRBJ1-2; D is possibly TRBD1 (6 bases). CDR3 length: 13 amino acids. CDR1 and CDR2 from the germline V gene are GTSNPN and SVGIG (reference sequence). Trimming cost V 2 bases and J 6 bases, with 13 bases left between them. CDR3 coding DNA: TGTGCCTGGAGTTCCACAGGGCGGGATGGCTACACCTTC. As protein: CAWSSTGRDGYTF.

The chain carries TRBV9 and TRBJ2-3, with 12 positions matching TRBD2. Germline V gene sequence: CDR1 SGDLS, CDR2 YYNGEE. This CDR3 has 18 amino acids. Trimming cost V 3 bases and J 6 bases; bases outside gene matches: 14. The CDR3 DNA follows: TGTGCCAGCAGCGGAGCTAGCGGGGGGGCCAGCATCGGGGATACGCAGTATTTT. Amino acid sequence: CASSGASGGASIGDTQYF.

This chain connects TRBV7-9 to TRBJ2-3; 8 bases agree with TRBD1. The CDR3 loop spans 15 amino acids. J gave up 6 bases and V 4 bases, and 9 bases lay outside the gene matches. The germline CDR1 and CDR2 sequences are SEHNR and FQNEAQ (reference sequence). CDR3 amino acids: CASSSDRASTDTQYF. The CDR3 DNA sequence: TGTGCCAGCAGCTCGGACAGGGCGTCTACCGATACGCAGTATTTT.

This clone was counted a few times. The V and J genes are TRBV4-1 and TRBJ1-5; no firm D call. The germline V gene has CDR1 MGHRA and CDR2 YSYEKL. Trimming removed 0 bases from V and 4 bases from J, with 10 bases in between. The CDR3 totals 15 residues. The CDR3 DNA is TGCGCCAGCAGCCAAGACGGATTGGGAAATCAGCCCCAGCATTTT. It codes for CASSQDGLGNQPQHF.

This sequence joins TRBV30 and TRBJ1-1; 7 positions match TRBD1. The CDR3 runs 15 residues. Unmatched junction bases numbered 8, after V lost 0 bases and J lost 4 bases. Germline V lookup: CDR1 GTSNPN, CDR2 SVGIG (reference sequence). CDR3 nucleotide sequence: TGTGCCTGGAGTGTTGACCCCGACAGGGTCACTGAAGCTTTCTTT. It codes for CAWSVDPDRVTEAFF.